A selection of T cell receptor beta chains follows, all from one sample in a study of blood T cell repertoires in COVID-19. Here immunoSEQ multiplex PCR was the method, and the copy in TCRdb shows in-frame clones only, minus some. The sample holds around 260,000 clones; around 90% are singletons and the top ten take around 1.1%. The sample taken for sequencing was PBMCs or T cells enriched from blood (not recorded which). These TCRs come from a woman aged 25 to 45 who had recovered from COVID-19. Both conserved end residues are trimmed from each CDR3. Fields, in order: CDR3 length, V gene, CDR3 protein.

13,TRBV18,ASSPGEGVYNEQF
18,TRBV4-1,ASSHPDGTSGSVSTDTQY
12,TRBV19,ATRDRGRTGELF
15,TRBV19,ASSIRAGGDFNNEQF
11,TRBV11-2,ASSLDILLTIY
14,TRBV5-1,ASSLLIAGGSNEQF
13,TRBV4-1,ASSQDPGMNTEAF
12,TRBV25-1,ASSGDRLNGGYT
11,TRBV7-9,ASSLDGEYGYT
12,TRBV24-1,ATSDRVGTDTQY
10,TRBV7-7,ASSSVGETQY